The entry below gives a single TCR beta chain sequence along with its context. The antigen is unknown. The data stem from a study of OX40 agonist ivuxolimab in advanced cancers. General study points: Which antigen the expanded peripheral T cells recognized is unknown.

Trimming took off 5 bases at V and 4 bases at J, with 14 bases between the two ends. Germline V gives CDR1 KGHSH, CDR2 LQKENI. The CDR3 covers 14 residues. TCRdb's table, derived via immunoSEQ multiplex PCR, lists solely in-frame clones and lacks some. The table lists about 86,000 clones, 92% of them singletons. Enrollment shut out patients with autoimmune disease history or systemic immunosuppression. At cycle 4 day 1, cycle 7 day 1, and baseline, blood was sampled. The rearrangement joins TRBV18 to TRBJ1-1; no reliable D call. The source was CD4+ or CD8+ T cells sorted from blood, collected in a trial of the OX40 agonist ivuxolimab. This TCR was sampled from an adult with an advanced solid tumor such as melanoma, head and neck, liver or kidney cancer. The CDR3 protein is CASSEREGTTEAFF. The CDR3 coding sequence is TGTGCCAGCTCAGAACGGGAGGGTACCACTGAAGCTTTCTTT.